A single sample gave rise to the 9 T cell receptor beta chains below, sequenced in a study of PD-1 blockade in classical Hodgkin lymphoma. Time point meaning: newly diagnosed, previously untreated cHL patient sample. Only in-frame clones appear in the TCRdb table, and some are missing; sequencing was by immunoSEQ multiplex PCR. The sample holds about 25,000 clones; nearly 95% are singletons and the top ten take about 3.9%. Sequencing input: peripheral blood mononuclear cells (PBMCs). These receptors came from a human donor with classical Hodgkin lymphoma.

The count of this clone is one. V and J are TRBV29-1 and TRBJ2-6, with D unclear. CDR1 is SQVTM and CDR2 is ANQGSEA in the germline V gene. V was clipped by 2 bases and J by 0 bases, with 5 bases between them. The CDR3 is made up of 14 amino acids. The CDR3 DNA is TGCAGCGTTGAAAGGAGCTCTGGGGCCAACGTCCTGACTTTC. Translating it yields CSVERSSGANVLTF.

The gene calls are TRBV19 and TRBJ2-3; TRBD1 matches 9 bases. There are 15 residues in the CDR3. Germline CDR1 and CDR2: LNHDA and SQIVND (reference sequence). Trimming at V came to 6 bases and at J to 4 bases, leaving 8 bases not matched to a gene. The CDR3 is CASRPRDRAADTQYF. CDR3 coding DNA: TGTGCCAGTAGACCCCGGGACAGGGCGGCAGATACGCAGTATTTT.

V gene TRBV2 combines with J gene TRBJ2-7; perhaps TRBD1 as D (6 bases). Trimming left V 7 bases short and J 6 bases short, with 22 bases between. CDR3 size: 15 residues. CDR1 SNHLY and CDR2 FYNNEI come from the germline V gene. As DNA, the CDR3 is TGTGCCAGCAAGAGTTCTGGACAGACCTTTAGCGAGCAGTACTTC. It translates to CASKSSGQTFSEQYF.

This chain joins TRBV6-4 and TRBJ2-3; 8 bases are shared with TRBD1. The V and J ends lost 2 bases and 2 bases, in that order; junction bases with no gene match: 3. Germline V CDR1 and CDR2: MRHNA, SNTAGT. The CDR3 contains 15 residues. The CDR3 protein is CASSDRGQATDTQYF. The CDR3 DNA reads as TGTGCCAGCAGTGACAGGGGACAGGCCACAGATACGCAGTATTTT.

This clone showed up just once. The chain carries TRBV11-2 and TRBJ2-7; D might be TRBD1 or TRBD2, each matching 5 bases. The germline CDR1 and CDR2 sequences are SGHAT and FQNNGV. V gave up 5 bases and J gave up 3 bases, with 20 bases separating them. This CDR3 is built from 16 residues. The CDR3 is CASSVSNGGPSYEQYF. The CDR3 DNA sequence: TGTGCCAGCAGCGTATCGAATGGGGGACCGAGCTACGAGCAGTACTTC.

The chain links TRBV5-4 to TRBJ2-3; 9 positions agree with TRBD1. Germline V gene sequence: CDR1 SGHNT, CDR2 YYREEE (reference sequence). J was trimmed by 2 bases and V by 4 bases; bases with no gene match: 11. CDR3 size: 17 residues. The CDR3 region has the DNA TGTGCCAGCAGCCCCGGGACAGGGATTGGGTTCACAGATACGCAGTATTTT. This gives the protein CASSPGTGIGFTDTQYF.

V usage is TRBV10-3 and J usage is TRBJ1-4, with a weak D call TRBD1 (6 bases). Trimming removed 6 bases at V and 5 bases at J, with 13 bases between. Germline V gene data show CDR1 as ENHRY and CDR2 as SYGVKD. The CDR3 runs to 14 residues. CDR3 nucleotides: TGTGCCATCAGATCGGACAGCCCCAATGAAAAACTGTTTTTT. Protein sequence: CAIRSDSPNEKLFF.

This clone has a single count. The V call is TRBV4-3, the J call TRBJ1-1; D unclear. V was cut by 4 bases and J by 3 bases, with 15 bases left in between. Germline CDR1 LGHNA, CDR2 YSLEER. CDR3 size: 15 residues. The CDR3 loop is CASSPSPGRDTEAFF. The CDR3 nucleotides are TGCGCCAGCAGCCCCAGCCCGGGCAGAGACACTGAAGCTTTCTTT.

J is TRBJ2-1 and V is TRBV7-9, with TRBD2 matching over 9 bases. V lost 1 base to trimming and J lost 0 bases; unmatched junction nucleotides: 1. The CDR3 consists of 16 residues. Germline CDR1 and CDR2: SEHNR and FQNEAQ (reference sequence). DNA for the CDR3: TGTGCCAGCAGCTTAGAAGCGGGGGGCTCCTACAATGAGCAGTTCTTC. Translating it yields CASSLEAGGSYNEQFF.